Following are 13 T cell receptor beta chains from one sample sequenced in a study of Graves' ophthalmopathy and Graves' hyperthyroidism (dated by TCRdb to 2016 to 2018). For sequencing, an Illumina HiSeq 2000 was employed. TCR beta CDR3 regions were amplified from RNA transcripts for repertoire sequencing. The first round of RT-PCR was done with HTBI primers and the Qiagen OneStep RT-PCR kit, and was followed by a second round of multiplex PCR, then size selection and purification. TCRdb reprocessed the public reads (quality trimming at Q25 with fastp, clone calling with MiXCR) and kept in-frame beta chains. Rows are combined by CDR3 protein, so each entry shows the most common genes and DNA. The sample table lists roughly 420,000 distinct CDR3 sequences, 21% of them with a count of one. The ten largest account for approximately 3.2% of the sample. The sequencing sample was made of peripheral blood. These TCRs come from a woman between 18 and 29 years old with stable Graves' hyperthyroidism. Donor details come from another sample of the same person, matched by shared clones.

The V call is TRBV5-1, the J call TRBJ2-5; the match to TRBD1 covers 7 bases. With 0 bases clipped from V and 4 bases from J, the junction kept 9 bases outside the gene matches. Germline CDR1 and CDR2: SGHRS and YFSETQ. The CDR3 length is 16 residues. The CDR3 bases are TGCGCCAGCAGCTTGGTTCCGACAGGGACCGGAGAGACCCAGTACTTC. It codes for CASSLVPTGTGETQYF.

This clonotype was seen at least ten times. The chain joins TRBV12-3 or TRBV12-4 to TRBJ2-2; 9 bases map to TRBD2. The CDR3 is 18 amino acids. Trimming took 3 bases from V and 5 from J; bases not matched to a gene: 13. CDR3 protein: CASSFRRQASGETGELFF. CDR3 coding DNA: TGTGCCAGCAGTTTCCGGCGCCAGGCTAGCGGGGAGACCGGGGAGCTGTTTTTT.

The chain employs TRBV18 and TRBJ1-1; D may be TRBD1 (6 bases). The V gene's germline CDR1 is KGHSH and CDR2 LQKENI. CDR3 length: 15 amino acids. The V and J ends lost 4 bases and 2 bases respectively, with 14 bases between them. This chain's CDR3 is CASSLTGKVNTEAFF. DNA of the CDR3: TGTGCCAGCTCACTTACAGGGAAGGTTAACACTGAAGCTTTCTTT.

This rearrangement joins TRBV30 to TRBJ1-5, with D perhaps matching TRBD1 (5 bases). The CDR3 consists of 16 residues. Per the germline V gene, CDR1 is GTSNPN and CDR2 is SVGIG (reference sequence). V dropped 2 bases and J dropped 1 base, with 15 bases sitting between them. DNA for the CDR3: TGTGCCTGGAGTTCCGGGACCCTAAAAAGCAATCAGCCCCAGCATTTT. This gives the protein CAWSSGTLKSNQPQHF.

This clonotype was recorded many times. This chain uses TRBV27 with TRBJ1-2; no clear D gene. The ends were cut back, 6 bases at V and 1 base at J, with 15 bases in the middle. The CDR3 consists of 15 residues. Germline V gene sequence: CDR1 MNHEY, CDR2 SMNVEV (reference sequence). In nucleotides, the CDR3 is TGTGCCAGCAGCCCTCTTTTGACACGTAACTATGGCTACACCTTC. It yields the protein CASSPLLTRNYGYTF.

This clonotype was found many times. The chain carries TRBV20-1 and TRBJ2-5; perhaps TRBD1 as D (5 bases). The CDR3 consists of 13 residues. With 6 bases removed from V and 2 bases from J, the gap between germline ends came to 13 bases. The germline V gene has CDR1 DFQATT and CDR2 SNEGSKA (reference sequence). The CDR3 nucleotides are TGCAGTGCCCCTCACAGGATACAAGAGACCCAGTACTTC. This codes for CSAPHRIQETQYF.

The chain uses TRBV6-2 or TRBV6-3 and TRBJ1-6; 9 positions agree with TRBD1. The CDR3 sequence is 15 residues long. In germline, CDR1 is MNHEY, CDR2 SVGEGT. V gave up 5 bases and J gave up 8 bases; unmatched junction bases: 7. CDR3 loop: CASSVPGQGDSPLHF. As DNA, the CDR3 is TGTGCCAGCAGTGTCCCGGGACAGGGTGATTCACCCCTCCACTTT.

This clonotype was observed many times. DNA of the CDR3: TGTGCCAGTAGTATGCTGGGGCATGGCTACACCTTC. This translates into CASSMLGHGYTF. V is TRBV19 and J is TRBJ1-2; a weak D match, TRBD1 (5 bases). Germline CDR1 reads LNHDA; CDR2 reads SQIVND (reference sequence). The CDR3 spans 12 residues. Trimming took off 3 bases at V and 6 bases at J, with 8 bases between the two ends.

V usage is TRBV6-1 and J usage is TRBJ1-5; D is ambiguous. The CDR3 sequence is 16 residues long. V was pared by 4 bases and J by 2 bases, with 15 bases between. Per germline, CDR1 MNHNS and CDR2 SASEGT. The CDR3 DNA reads as TGTGCCAGCAGTGTAATATTCGGAGAGGGCAATCAGCCCCAGCATTTT. Its protein product is CASSVIFGEGNQPQHF.

Worth noting for this clonotype: A clone one base away is much larger, so this may be a read error. The chain joins TRBV19 to TRBJ1-5, with D unresolved. Germline-derived CDR1 and CDR2 are LNHDA and SQIVND (reference sequence). This CDR3 comprises 14 residues. CDR3 in DNA: TGTGCCAGTTGTATCGGTCTTAGCAATCAGCCCCAGCATTTT. Protein product: CASCIGLSNQPQHF.

This clonotype was seen repeatedly, ten times or more. CDR3 nucleotides: TGTGCCTGGGCCCCGCTCACTGAAGCTTTCTTT. Its translation: CAWAPLTEAFF. V gene TRBV30 combines with J gene TRBJ1-1; the D is unclear. Trimming shortened V by 5 bases and J by 4 bases, and 8 bases separated the two germline ends. CDR1 is GTSNPN and CDR2 is SVGIG in the germline V gene (reference sequence). This CDR3 spans 11 amino acids. Using reference TRBV30 and TRBJ1-1 for the parts outside the CDR3, the full variable domain is SQTIHQWPATLVQPVGSPLSLECTVEGTSNPNLYWYRQAAGRGLQLLFYSVGIGQISSEVPQNLSASRPQDRQFILSSKKLLLSDSGFYLCAWAPLTEAFFGQGTRLTVV.

This clonotype occurred many times. The chain is built from TRBV20-1 and TRBJ1-2; unclear D gene. This CDR3 has 12 amino acids. Trimming cost V 3 bases and J 2 bases, with 7 bases left between them. Germline V gene data show CDR1 as DFQATT and CDR2 as SNEGSKA (reference sequence). The CDR3 is CSASAGNYGYTF. Written as DNA, the CDR3 is TGCAGTGCTAGCGCAGGCAACTATGGCTACACCTTC.

This clonotype was observed many times. CDR3 in DNA: TGTGCCAGCAGTTACTCGGGAGCGGAGCATTACGAGCAGTACTTC. Translation gives CASSYSGAEHYEQYF. J is TRBJ2-7 and V is TRBV6-5; tentatively, D is TRBD2 (5 bases). The CDR3 runs to 15 residues. The V end lost 0 bases, the J end lost 4 bases, and 13 bases lay between the germline ends. CDR1 and CDR2 (germline): MNHEY, SVGAGI.